These T cell receptor beta chains were read from a single sample in a study of blood T cell repertoires in COVID-19. The method was immunoSEQ multiplex PCR; TCRdb's version includes in-frame clones alone and lacks a portion of them. The sample lists about 300,000 clones; about 90% were seen once. The sample consisted of PBMCs or T cells enriched from blood (not recorded which). All receptors come from a woman aged 45-59 years who had been exposed to COVID-19. Both conserved end residues are part of each CDR3. D genes are given only for firm matches. Part of the rows lack a size; the others show once, few, many or a class for expanded clones.

V	length	J	size	D	DNA	CDR3
TRBV13	15	TRBJ1-6	-	-	TGTGCCAGCAGCTTAGGAATCGGGGGATCTTCACCCCTCCACTTT	CASSLGIGGSSPLHF
TRBV4-1	15	TRBJ2-3	-	TRBD2	TGCGCCAGCAGCCCCAGCGGGGGTTACACAGATACGCAGTATTTT	CASSPSGGYTDTQYF
TRBV29-1	15	TRBJ2-1	-	-	TGCAGCGCCGACCTGGGGGCTAATTTATACAATGAGCAGTTCTTC	CSADLGANLYNEQFF
TRBV30	15	TRBJ1-6	-	-	TGTGCCTGGAGGGTACTAAACTCCTATAATTCACCCCTCCACTTT	CAWRVLNSYNSPLHF
TRBV7-9	14	TRBJ2-1	-	TRBD1	TGTGCCAGCAGCTTCGGACAGGGATGGAATGAGCAGTTCTTC	CASSFGQGWNEQFF
TRBV19	15	TRBJ2-3	-	TRBD1	TGTGCCAGTAGTGCCGGACAGGGGCGAACAGATACGCAGTATTTT	CASSAGQGRTDTQYF
TRBV18	15	TRBJ2-7	-	-	TGTGCCAGCTCACCATATGGGCCTCCGCACTACGAGCAGTACTTC	CASSPYGPPHYEQYF
TRBV5-6	18	TRBJ2-1	-	TRBD1	TGTGCCAGCAGCTTGGCCCTGGGACAGGGGAGCTCCTACAATGAGCAGTTCTTC	CASSLALGQGSSYNEQFF
TRBV3-1/TRBV3-2	14	TRBJ1-5	-	-	TGTGCCAGCAGCCAAGCACAGGGCAATCAGCCCCAGCATTTT	CASSQAQGNQPQHF
TRBV20-1	12	TRBJ2-2	-	-	TGCAGTGCTAGTACCAGGGTCGGGGAGCTGTTTTTT	CSASTRVGELFF
TRBV3-1/TRBV3-2	19	TRBJ2-1	-	TRBD2	TGTGCCAGCAGCCAAGACAAACCGGGACTAGCGGGGGGGCGGAGTGAGCAGTTCTTC	CASSQDKPGLAGGRSEQFF
TRBV5-5	13	TRBJ2-7	-	-	TGTGCCAGCAGCGCCGGGACATCCAACGAGCAGTACTTC	CASSAGTSNEQYF
TRBV7-2	16	TRBJ1-2	-	-	TGTGCCAGCAGCTTAGGGGAGGTCCCGATCGGTAATGGCTACACCTTC	CASSLGEVPIGNGYTF
TRBV2	16	TRBJ1-1	-	TRBD1	TGTGCCAGCTGTAAGGGACAGACAATGGTGAACACTGAAGCTTTCTTT	CASCKGQTMVNTEAFF
TRBV11-3	15	TRBJ2-2	-	TRBD1	TGTGCCAGCAGCTTCGACAGGGGGCTTACCGGGGAGCTGTTTTTT	CASSFDRGLTGELFF
TRBV20-1	12	TRBJ1-2	-	-	TGCAGTGCTAGTTACGAAACCAGTGGCTACACCTTC	CSASYETSGYTF
TRBV27	12	TRBJ2-1	-	-	TGTGCCAGCAGCCCTCCGGGCAATGAGCAGTTCTTC	CASSPPGNEQFF
TRBV6-5	14	TRBJ1-5	-	-	TGTGCCAGCAGTAAGGGGGGGTCCAATCAGCCCCAGCATTTT	CASSKGGSNQPQHF
TRBV18	17	TRBJ2-7	-	TRBD2	TGTGCCAGCTCAACAGCAAGAACTAGCGGGGGCCTTCCTGAGCAGTACTTC	CASSTARTSGGLPEQYF
TRBV15	15	TRBJ1-5	-	-	TGTGCCACCAGCAGAGATAAGGGGGGCAATCAGCCCCAGCATTTT	CATSRDKGGNQPQHF
TRBV11-3	12	TRBJ2-7	once	-	TGTGCCAGCAGCTTACCAGGGGACGAGCAGTACTTC	CASSLPGDEQYF
TRBV2	12	TRBJ1-2	-	-	TGTGCCAGCAGAGCGTCAGGGGCTGGCTACACCTTC	CASRASGAGYTF
TRBV5-6	16	TRBJ2-1	-	TRBD2	TGTGCCAGCAGCTTGCTCGCTAGCGGGGGGTACAATGAGCAGTTCTTC	CASSLLASGGYNEQFF
TRBV6-5	15	TRBJ1-6	-	TRBD1	TGTGCCAGCACGCAAACCGGGACAGGCTCTAAGGCCCTCCACTTT	CASTQTGTGSKALHF
TRBV6-5	16	TRBJ1-3	-	-	TGTGCCAGCAGTTACTCCCCGGTTTACTCTGGAAACACCATATATTTT	CASSYSPVYSGNTIYF
TRBV2	13	TRBJ1-5	-	-	TGTGCCAGCATGGGGGCAGCGGTAGGGACCCAGCATTTT	CASMGAAVGTQHF
TRBV28	16	TRBJ1-5	-	-	TGTGCCAGCAAGCCAGGGTATTTGTATAGCAATCAGCCCCAGCATTTT	CASKPGYLYSNQPQHF
TRBV5-1	16	TRBJ2-2	-	-	TGCGCCAGCAGCCCTGAAGGACTGCCGTCGGCCGGGGAGCTGTTTTTT	CASSPEGLPSAGELFF
TRBV5-4	14	TRBJ1-6	few	TRBD1	TGTGCCAGCAGCGGGGGGACAGGGAGTTCACCCCTCCACTTT	CASSGGTGSSPLHF
TRBV5-1	15	TRBJ1-3	once	-	TGCGCCAGCAGCTTGGGACAGAGCTCTGGAAACACCATATATTTT	CASSLGQSSGNTIYF
TRBV5-1	14	TRBJ2-5	-	-	TGCGCCAGCAGCTTGCAACCGCCCGCAGGAACCCAGTACTTC	CASSLQPPAGTQYF
TRBV4-1	14	TRBJ2-5	-	TRBD2	TGCGCCAGCAGCCAAGTAGCGGGGGATGAGACCCAGTACTTC	CASSQVAGDETQYF
TRBV10-3	17	TRBJ2-7	-	TRBD1	TGTGCCATCAGTGTAGACAAGGGGACAGGATCCTCCTACGAGCAGTACTTC	CAISVDKGTGSSYEQYF
TRBV15	15	TRBJ1-2	-	-	TGTGCCACCAGCAGAGACGGAGGGCCTAACTATGGCTACACCTTC	CATSRDGGPNYGYTF
TRBV9	13	TRBJ2-3	once	-	TGTGCCAGCAGCGTAATAGGCACAGATACGCAGTATTTT	CASSVIGTDTQYF
TRBV4-1	14	TRBJ2-7	-	-	TGCGCCAGCAGCTTAGGAGGGCCAGTCTACGAGCAGTACTTC	CASSLGGPVYEQYF
TRBV11-2	12	TRBJ2-3	-	-	TGTGCCAGCAGCTCGGGACTGGATACGCAGTATTTT	CASSSGLDTQYF
TRBV6-5	15	TRBJ1-2	-	TRBD1	TGTGCCAGCCACATCGGGACAGGAAGCCCCTATGGCTACACCTTC	CASHIGTGSPYGYTF
TRBV28	15	TRBJ2-7	-	-	TGTGCCAGCAGCATCATCAGGGGGGAGGTCAACGAGCAGTACTTC	CASSIIRGEVNEQYF
TRBV5-1	17	TRBJ1-6	-	TRBD1	TGCGCCAGCAGCGCGATACAGGGGGCCTCCTATAATTCACCCCTCCACTTT	CASSAIQGASYNSPLHF
TRBV6-2/TRBV6-3	13	TRBJ1-2	-	-	TGTGCCAGCAGTTACATCGGGGGATATGGCTACACCTTC	CASSYIGGYGYTF
TRBV28	16	TRBJ2-5	-	TRBD1	TGTGCCAGCAGTTCCCGGACAGGGAAGGTCCAAGAGACCCAGTACTTC	CASSSRTGKVQETQYF
TRBV7-2	14	TRBJ2-3	-	-	TGTGCCAGCAGCCCCATAGGGGGTACAGATACGCAGTATTTT	CASSPIGGTDTQYF
TRBV28	15	TRBJ2-7	-	TRBD1	TGTGCCAGCAGTCCGCCCGGACAGGGGTCCTACGAGCAGTACTTC	CASSPPGQGSYEQYF
TRBV28	16	TRBJ1-5	-	-	TGTGCCAGCAGTCCGCAGGGAGGTCTAGGCAATCAGCCCCAGCATTTT	CASSPQGGLGNQPQHF
TRBV3-1/TRBV3-2	16	TRBJ1-3	-	TRBD1	TGTGCCAGCAGCCAACGAGGGACAGGGGCTGGAAACACCATATATTTT	CASSQRGTGAGNTIYF
TRBV19	13	TRBJ2-5	-	-	TGTGCCAGTACGGAGACAGCTCAAGAGACCCAGTACTTC	CASTETAQETQYF
TRBV9	16	TRBJ2-7	-	-	TGTGCCAGCAGCGAAAGGGGAACTAGCCCCCTCTACGAGCAGTACTTC	CASSERGTSPLYEQYF
TRBV24-1	14	TRBJ1-1	few	-	TGTGCCACCAGTGATTCGGGGGTTTTGCAAGAAGCTTTCTTT	CATSDSGVLQEAFF